This T cell receptor (beta chain) was identified during a study of T cell responses to AZD1222 COVID-19 vaccine. Overall study findings and caveats: Mostly white British, mostly female donors; authors suggested clonal diversity may be underestimated. Mapped onto spike, vaccine-associated CD4 TCRs spanned it and were dominant at 160-218 and 743-854.

Concerning this clone: Its target is unknown.

The CDR3 extends over 15 amino acids. V was clipped by 4 bases and J by 4 bases, with 17 bases between them. Germline lookup yields CDR1 SGHNT and CDR2 YYREEE (reference sequence). Here immunoSEQ multiplex PCR was the method, and the copy in TCRdb shows in-frame clones only, minus some. The table records 100,000 to 150,000 clones, 85% to 90% of them present only once. This chain links TRBV5-4 with TRBJ1-1; TRBD1 is a possible D gene (6 bases). The material sequenced was peripheral blood, taken on day 0 of AZD1222 vaccination. The clonotype was recovered from an adult in good health. CDR3 bases: TGTGCCAGCAGCATCAACGTACAGGGAAGCACTGAAGCTTTCTTT. Translating gives CASSINVQGSTEAFF.